The 23 T cell receptor beta chains reported below all come from one sample, sequenced in a study of tumor-infiltrating lymphocytes in primary liver carcinoma. For each extraction, RNA and DNA were obtained together from approximately 20-30 mg of unsorted bulk tissue. The authors made TCR beta cDNA from approximately 500 ng total RNA with a constant-region primer. Amplification in three nested multiplex PCR rounds with slightly modified ARM-PCR gave rise to TCR beta libraries. TRBV1-TRBV30 forward primers paired with a C-beta reverse primer were used in the first two PCR rounds, which ran roughly 9 cycles each. TCRdb re-analysed the multiplex PCR reads in MiXCR, keeping a single row per CDR3 protein. The table has some 51,000 distinct CDR3 sequences, about 80% seen once. Sequencing used liver tumor tissue from sampling region 3. The subset is: tumor region T3, left-lateral pole. Source of these receptors: a man in his forties or fifties with primary liver carcinoma and hepatitis B virus infection.

As to this clonotype: Lacking the conserved final phenylalanine or tryptophan, this CDR3 likely reflects a read error. The chain couples TRBV29-1 to TRBJ2-2; D ambiguous. Germline CDR1 and CDR2: SQVTM and ANQGSEA. Trimming left V 4 bases short and J 4 bases short, with 10 bases between. This CDR3 has 13 residues. The CDR3 DNA reads as TGCAGCGTTGCAAGGTCGATCACCGGGGAGCTGTTTCTT. Its translation is CSVARSITGELFL.

This clonotype was detected ten times or more. J is TRBJ1-6 and V is TRBV6-5; D is uncertain. The germline V gene encodes CDR1 MNHEY and CDR2 SVGAGI. The length of the CDR3 is 13 residues. Trimming stripped 6 bases from V and 5 bases from J, with 8 bases between. CDR3 sequence reads: CASRNDDNSPLHF. The DNA for the CDR3 is TGTGCCAGCAGAAACGACGATAATTCACCCCTCCACTTT.

The gene calls are TRBV4-2 and TRBJ2-1, with a tentative D call TRBD2 (5 bases). The CDR3 contains 14 residues. V lost 0 bases and J lost 9, with 12 bases in between. The germline gives CDR1 LGHNA, CDR2 YNFKEQ. The CDR3 DNA reads TGTGCCAGCAGCCAAGAGCCAGAGGGAACTGAGCAGTTCTTC. Translation: CASSQEPEGTEQFF.

As to this clonotype: A read error is possible here, since a much larger clone lies one base away. The CDR3 carries no conserved terminal phenylalanine or tryptophan, so it likely arises from a read error. This chain joins TRBV5-1 and TRBJ2-7; TRBD2 matches at 15 bases. V trimming: 4 bases; J trimming: 4 bases; junction bases outside the gene matches: 0. This CDR3 spans 14 amino acids. The germline V gene has CDR1 SGHRS and CDR2 YFSETQ. CDR3 nucleotides: TGCGCCAGCAGCGGACTAGCGGGAGGGTACGAGCAGTACTCC. Protein product: CASSGLAGGYEQYS.

In regard to this clonotype: It is unclear where the CDR3 begins or ends on the DNA, so no DNA is shown, and the CDR3 is as TCRdb lists it. This chain joins TRBV6-5 and TRBJ1-2; TRBD1, the D gene given by the table, was not confirmed from the DNA. Germline CDR1 and CDR2: MNHEY and SVGAGI. The CDR3 has 14 residues if both end residues are counted. CDR3: CASSYKGLNYGCTF.

This clonotype occurred a few times. The genes are TRBV18 and TRBJ1-1, with D hard to call. V was cut by 2 bases and J by 7 bases, with 14 bases left in between. CDR3 length: 14 amino acids. Looked up from germline, CDR1 is KGHSH and CDR2 is LQKENI. The CDR3 sequence is CASSPSREQVEAFF. Here the CDR3 DNA reads TGTGCCAGCTCACCATCTCGGGAGCAGGTTGAAGCTTTCTTT.

This clonotype was recorded many times. The chain joins TRBV30 to TRBJ1-2; 10 nucleotides line up with TRBD1. J gave up 10 bases and V 3 bases, and 5 bases lay outside the gene matches. The CDR3 covers 12 residues. Germline V gene lookup returns CDR1 GTSNPN and CDR2 SVGIG (reference sequence). The CDR3 here is CAWSGQGGVYTF. The CDR3 DNA follows: TGTGCCTGGAGCGGACAGGGGGGGGTCTACACCTTC.

About this clonotype itself: A clone one base away is much larger, so this may be a read error. The rearrangement uses TRBV28 and TRBJ2-5; 10 nucleotides match TRBD1. The length of the CDR3 is 17 residues. CDR1 and CDR2 from the germline V gene are MDHEN and SYDVKM. V lost 3 bases and J lost 5; bases outside the gene matches: 12. This CDR3 reads CASSFLSRDRGVETQYF. DNA for the CDR3: TGTGCCAGCAGTTTCCTCTCCAGGGACAGGGGAGTGGAGACCCAGTACTTC. Full variable domain (rest looked up from reference TRBV28 and TRBJ2-5): DVKVTQSSRYLVKRTGEKVFLECVQDMDHENMFWYRQDPGLGLRLIYFSYDVKMKEKGDIPEGYSVSREKKERFSLILESASTNQTSMYLCASSFLSRDRGVETQYFGPGTRLLVL.

Of note for this clonotype: One junction end disagrees with the germline gene, perhaps due to a read error. This chain links TRBV7-8 with TRBJ2-2; D is uncertain. Germline V gene lookup returns CDR1 SGHVS and CDR2 FQNEAQ. This CDR3 is 17 amino acids long. The CDR3 nucleotides are TGTACCAGCAACTTATCATCTGGTTCAGATAACACCGGGGAGCTGTTTTTT. This translates into CTSNLSSGSDNTGELFF.

The CDR3 nucleotides read TGCGTCAACAGCCCCGGGGGCAGAAGCAATCAGCCCCAGCATTTT. Its protein product is CVNSPGGRSNQPQHF. The chain links TRBV4-1 to TRBJ1-5, with D maybe TRBD1 (6 bases). The V gene's germline CDR1 is MGHRA and CDR2 YSYEKL. The CDR3 loop spans 15 amino acids.

This chain connects TRBV7-9 to TRBJ2-3; 9 bases match TRBD1. V lost 3 bases to trimming and J lost 2 bases; unmatched junction nucleotides: 12. This CDR3 is built from 18 residues. CDR1 and CDR2 from the germline V gene are SEHNR and FQNEAQ (reference sequence). For the CDR3, the DNA is TGTGCCAGCAGCTTCACAGGGGGCAGTGGGTCTAACACAGATACGCAGTATTTT. Protein product: CASSFTGGSGSNTDTQYF.

This chain uses TRBV6-5 with TRBJ2-7, with D uncertain. CDR1 and CDR2 from the germline V gene are MNHEY and SVGAGI. V gave up 2 bases and J gave up 5 bases, with 10 bases separating them. The CDR3 sequence is 13 residues long. CDR3 in amino acids: CASSYKMENEQYF. The CDR3 DNA reads as TGTGCCAGCAGTTACAAAATGGAGAACGAGCAGTACTTC.

Notes on this clonotype: This could be a read error, since a much larger clone is one nucleotide away. In nucleotides, the CDR3 is TGTGCCTGGAGTGTGACCGGGACAGGGGGAAGCGAGCAGTACTTC. Protein sequence: CAWSVTGTGGSEQYF. The chain employs TRBV30 and TRBJ2-7; 11 positions match TRBD1. The CDR3 contains 15 residues. After removal of 0 bases from V and 6 bases from J, the junction contained 7 bases not matched to a gene. Germline loops: CDR1 GTSNPN, CDR2 SVGIG (reference sequence).

This rearrangement joins TRBV28 to TRBJ1-4; D is unclear. Trimming cost V 1 base and J 7 bases, with 10 bases left between them. Germline V gene lookup returns CDR1 MDHEN and CDR2 SYDVKM. This CDR3 comprises 14 residues. The CDR3 reads CASSLSQLGEKLFF. CDR3 bases: TGTGCCAGCAGTTTATCACAGCTAGGTGAAAAACTGTTTTTT.

On this clonotype: This likely comes from a read error, as the CDR3 has no conserved phenylalanine or tryptophan at its end. This chain joins TRBV11-2 and TRBJ2-7, with 9 bases matching TRBD1. The V and J ends lost 4 bases and 10 bases, in that order; junction bases with no gene match: 14. The germline gives CDR1 SGHAT, CDR2 FQNNGV. The length of the CDR3 is 15 residues. The CDR3 DNA reads as TGTGCCAGCAGCTCTACAGGGGGCCGGAGGTACAACCAGTACTCC. Its translation: CASSSTGGRRYNQYS.

About this clonotype: Relative to the germline gene, one junction end is altered; a read error may explain this. The rearrangement joins TRBV11-2 to TRBJ2-1; a weak D match, TRBD1 (5 bases). This CDR3 spans 15 amino acids. Germline V CDR1 and CDR2: SGHAT, FQNNGV. CDR3: CASCLVTGAYNEQFF. The CDR3 DNA follows: TGTGCCAGCTGCTTAGTTACAGGAGCCTACAATGAACAGTTCTTC.

Comment on this clonotype: Lacking the conserved final phenylalanine or tryptophan, this CDR3 likely reflects a read error. No DNA is shown, since the ends of the CDR3 on it are uncertain; the CDR3 is the one TCRdb lists. The CDR3 is CSVTKGTDTRYS. The chain combines TRBV29-1 with TRBJ2-3. The CDR3 adds up to 12 amino acids, both ends counted. Germline CDR1 and CDR2: SQVTM and ANQGSEA.

This chain connects TRBV12-3 or TRBV12-4 to TRBJ2-7; 9 nucleotides align to TRBD1. The CDR3 contains 21 residues. Trimming cost V 7 bases and J 7 bases; bases outside gene matches: 32. The CDR3 DNA sequence: TGTGCCAGCACCCACTGGGACAGGGAATTTATAGAGCGGCAGAAGGGCCATGAGCAGTACTTC. Translated: CASTHWDREFIERQKGHEQYF.

A note on this clonotype: A read error may account for a junction end that differs from germline. V gene TRBV29-1 combines with J gene TRBJ2-5, with TRBD1 matching over 7 bases. Germline V gives CDR1 SQVTM, CDR2 ANQGSEA. The CDR3 has 14 residues. The chain's CDR3 is CSAAGQELRETQCF. In DNA, the CDR3 is TGCAGCGCCGCAGGACAGGAACTCAGGGAGACTCAGTGCTTC.

This clonotype was counted once. J is TRBJ2-1 and V is TRBV5-5; a weak D match, TRBD1 (6 bases). Trimming took off 1 base at V and 6 bases at J, with 17 bases between the two ends. The CDR3 covers 16 residues. Germline CDR1 and CDR2: SGHKS and YYEKEE (reference sequence). For the CDR3, the DNA is TGTGCCAGCAGCTTGTTGGACTCGACAGGCGGCAATGAGCAGTTCTTC. Its translation is CASSLLDSTGGNEQFF.

Judged by abundance, this clonotype is medium-sized. The chain carries TRBV4-2 and TRBJ2-5; 9 bases are a match to TRBD2. The CDR3 is made up of 16 amino acids. The junction had 6 bases not matched to a gene; V was cut back by 0 bases and J by 4 bases. CDR1 is LGHNA and CDR2 is YNFKEQ in the germline V gene. The CDR3 coding sequence is TGTGCCAGCAGCCAAGATTGGGGACTAGCCGTAGAGACCCAGTACTTC. Residues: CASSQDWGLAVETQYF.

About this clonotype: The CDR3 does not close with the conserved phenylalanine or tryptophan, likely indicating a read error. The chain couples TRBV14 to TRBJ2-1; D not resolved. The CDR3 sequence is 12 residues long. Trimming left V 7 bases short and J 3 bases short, with 7 bases between. CDR1 is SGHDN and CDR2 is FVKESK in the germline V gene. DNA of the CDR3: TGTGCCAGCATCCGGAACTACAATGAGCAGTTCCTC. Amino acids: CASIRNYNEQFL.

As for this clonotype: This may be a read error: a much more frequent sequence differs by one nucleotide. The chain joins TRBV7-9 to TRBJ2-1, with 11 bases aligning to TRBD2. The CDR3 is 20 residues long. Germline V gene sequence: CDR1 SEHNR, CDR2 FQNEAQ (reference sequence). As DNA, the CDR3 is TGTGCCAGCATCTTAGCGCCGGGGACTAGCGGTAGCAGCTCCTACGATGAGCAGTTCTTC. Amino acids: CASILAPGTSGSSSYDEQFF.